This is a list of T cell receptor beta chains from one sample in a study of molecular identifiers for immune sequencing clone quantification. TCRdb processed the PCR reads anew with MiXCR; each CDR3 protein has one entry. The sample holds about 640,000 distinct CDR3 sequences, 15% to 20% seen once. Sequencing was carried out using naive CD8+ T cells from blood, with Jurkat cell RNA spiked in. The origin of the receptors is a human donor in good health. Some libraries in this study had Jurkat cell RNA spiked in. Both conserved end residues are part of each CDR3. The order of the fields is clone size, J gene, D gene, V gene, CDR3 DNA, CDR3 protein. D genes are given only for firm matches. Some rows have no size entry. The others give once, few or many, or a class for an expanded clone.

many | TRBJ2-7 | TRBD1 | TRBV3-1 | TGTGCCAGCAGCCAAATCGGACAGGGTTACGAGCAGTACTTC | CASSQIGQGYEQYF
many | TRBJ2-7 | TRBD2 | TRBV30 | TGTGCCTGGAGTGTTAGCGGGGGTTCCTACGAGCAGTACTTC | CAWSVSGGSYEQYF
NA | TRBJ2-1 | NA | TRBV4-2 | TGTGCCAGCAGCCAAGTGACAGCAGTTGAGCAGTTCTTC | CASSQVTAVEQFF
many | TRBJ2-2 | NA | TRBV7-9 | TGTGCCAGCAGCCTCCCCCCAACGCATGGGAACACCGGGGAGCTGTTTTTT | CASSLPPTHGNTGELFF
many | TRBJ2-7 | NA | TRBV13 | TGTGCCAGCAGTTCGGGACTCACTACCTACGAGCAGTACTTC | CASSSGLTTYEQYF
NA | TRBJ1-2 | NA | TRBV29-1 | TGCAGCGTTGCCCCACCCAGGGTTTTCGACTATGGCTACACCTTC | CSVAPPRVFDYGYTF
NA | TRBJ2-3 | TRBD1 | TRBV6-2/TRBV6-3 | TGTGCCAGCAGTTACTCACAACAGGGGGCGGATACGCAGTATTTT | CASSYSQQGADTQYF
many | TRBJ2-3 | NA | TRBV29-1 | TGCAGCAGCCGGGGCAGCATCGATTACACAGATACGCAGTATTTT | CSSRGSIDYTDTQYF
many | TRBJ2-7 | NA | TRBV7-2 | TGTGCCAGCAGCATCGACTTTTTTTACGAGCAGTACTTC | CASSIDFFYEQYF
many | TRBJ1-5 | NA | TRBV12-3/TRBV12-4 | TGTGCCAGCAGTTCAGGCGTAGGGCAGCCCCAGCATTTT | CASSSGVGQPQHF
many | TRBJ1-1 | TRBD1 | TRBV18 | TGTGCCAGCTCACCGGGACAGCTTGAAGCTTTCTTT | CASSPGQLEAFF
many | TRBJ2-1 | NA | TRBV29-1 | TGCAGCGTCCCGGACAGATACAATGAGCAGTTCTTC | CSVPDRYNEQFF
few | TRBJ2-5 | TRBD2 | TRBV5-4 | TGTGCCAGCAGCTCCCCCCAGCGGGGCTTAGGGACCCAGTACTTC | CASSSPQRGLGTQYF
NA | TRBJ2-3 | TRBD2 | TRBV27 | TGTGCCAGCAGTACAGGCCTGGGACTAGCGGGGTCCACAGATACGCAGTATTTT | CASSTGLGLAGSTDTQYF
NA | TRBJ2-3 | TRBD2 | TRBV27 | TGTGCCAGCAGTGACGGACTAGCGGGGTACACAGATACGCAGTATTTT | CASSDGLAGYTDTQYF
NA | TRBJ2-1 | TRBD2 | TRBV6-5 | TGTGCCAGCAGACTGACTAGCGGGAACAATGAGCAGTTCTTC | CASRLTSGNNEQFF
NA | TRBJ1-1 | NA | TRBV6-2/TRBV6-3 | TGTGCCAGTCAGGACACAATGAACACTGAAGCTTTCTTT | CASQDTMNTEAFF
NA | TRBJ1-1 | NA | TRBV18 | TGTGCCAGCTCCCCCGTCGGGTTGACTGTGGAATACACTGAAGCTTTCTTT | CASSPVGLTVEYTEAFF
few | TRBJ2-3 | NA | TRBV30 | TGTGCCCGGAGTTATTCGTGGGGGGCGGGAGATACGCAGTATTTT | CARSYSWGAGDTQYF
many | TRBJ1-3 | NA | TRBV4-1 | TGCGCCAGCAGCCAAGTAGAAATCTCTGGAAACACCATATATTTT | CASSQVEISGNTIYF
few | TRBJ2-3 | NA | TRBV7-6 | TGTGCCAGCAGCCTAATTGGACTAATTCAGGAGGGGACGCAGTATTTT | CASSLIGLIQEGTQYF
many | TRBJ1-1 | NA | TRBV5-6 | TGTGCCAGCAGCTTGTGGGAGGGGCAATCGGCTTTCTTT | CASSLWEGQSAFF
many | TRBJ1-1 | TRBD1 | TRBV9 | TGTGCCAGCAGCCGGACAGGGACCACTGAAGCTTTCTTT | CASSRTGTTEAFF
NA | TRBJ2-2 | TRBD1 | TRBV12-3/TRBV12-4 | TGTGCCAGCGGACAAGGGACAGCGAACACCGGGGAGCTGTTTTTT | CASGQGTANTGELFF
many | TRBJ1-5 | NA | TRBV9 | TGTGCCAGCAGCGTCGGCAGGGAGGATCAGCCCCAGCATTTT | CASSVGREDQPQHF
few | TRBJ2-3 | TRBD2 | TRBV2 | TGTGCCAGCAGCGACCCTGGGACTAGCGGGAGTGGCACAGATACGCAGTATTTT | CASSDPGTSGSGTDTQYF
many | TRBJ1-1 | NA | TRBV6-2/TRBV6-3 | TGTGCCAGCAGTTATCACAGGCTGAACACTGAAGCTTTCTTT | CASSYHRLNTEAFF
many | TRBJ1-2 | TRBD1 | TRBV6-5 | TGTGCCAGCAGTTACTTAGGGGGCAGCGGCTATGGCTACACCTTC | CASSYLGGSGYGYTF
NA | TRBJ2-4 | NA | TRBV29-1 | TGCAGCGCTGACAGCCCACTAGCCAAAAACATTCAGTACTTC | CSADSPLAKNIQYF
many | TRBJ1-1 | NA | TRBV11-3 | TGTGCCAGCAGCACCGGGGAAGCTTTCTTT | CASSTGEAFF
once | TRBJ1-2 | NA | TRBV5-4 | TGTGCCAGCAGCGGGCGCAGGGGAACAATTCCTATGCTCTATGGCTACACCTTC | CASSGRRGTIPMLYGYTF
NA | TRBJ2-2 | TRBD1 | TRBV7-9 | TGTGCCAGCAGCTCAACAATTAGGGGGCCCGGGGAGCTGTTTTTT | CASSSTIRGPGELFF
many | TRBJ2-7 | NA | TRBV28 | TGTGCCAGCAGTTTTCACAGCTCCTACGAGCAGTACTTC | CASSFHSSYEQYF
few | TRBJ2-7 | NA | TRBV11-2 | TGTGCCAGCAGCTGTTACGGACAGTCCAGAGAATGCGACGAGCAGTACTTC | CASSCYGQSRECDEQYF
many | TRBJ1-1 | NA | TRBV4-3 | TGCGCCAGCAGCCATGCCGGACCGAAGAACACTGAAGCTTTCTTT | CASSHAGPKNTEAFF
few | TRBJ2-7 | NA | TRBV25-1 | TGTGTCCCTCTAGGGAGCGGGGACAACGTATCCTACGAGCAGTACTTC | CVPLGSGDNVSYEQYF
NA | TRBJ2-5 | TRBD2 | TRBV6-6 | TGTGCCAGCAGCCCCCTTGCGGCGGGGGGCCGGGTACAAGAGACCCAGTACTTC | CASSPLAAGGRVQETQYF
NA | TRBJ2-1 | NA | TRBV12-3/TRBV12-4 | TGTGCCAGCAACCCGGGACCGAGCTCCTACAATGAGCAGTTCTTC | CASNPGPSSYNEQFF
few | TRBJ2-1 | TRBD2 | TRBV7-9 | TGTGCCAGCAGCTTAGTTCAAGCGGGAGGGTTAAATGAGCAGTTCTTC | CASSLVQAGGLNEQFF
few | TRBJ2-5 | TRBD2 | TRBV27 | TGTGCCAGCAGTTTAAGTTTCCCTAGCGGGAGGGCGGAAGAGACCCAGTACTTC | CASSLSFPSGRAEETQYF
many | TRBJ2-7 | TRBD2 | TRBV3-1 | TGTGCCAGCAGCCAAGCCCGGGAGGGTACGAGTCGGGAGCAGTACTTC | CASSQAREGTSREQYF
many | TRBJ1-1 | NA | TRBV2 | TGTGCCAGCAGTGGGGCCGGGGACACTGAAGCTTTCTTT | CASSGAGDTEAFF
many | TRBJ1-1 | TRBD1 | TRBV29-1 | TGCAGCGTGTACACCCGCGACAGGGTGAATGAAGCTTTCTTT | CSVYTRDRVNEAFF
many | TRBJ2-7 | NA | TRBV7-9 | TGTGCCAGCAGCCTAGGACAGTACTCCTACGAGCAGTACTTC | CASSLGQYSYEQYF
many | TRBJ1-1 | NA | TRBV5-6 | TGTGCCAGCAGCCACGGGCCGGGGTCTGAAGCTTTCTTT | CASSHGPGSEAFF
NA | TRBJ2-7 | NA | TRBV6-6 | TGTGCCAGCACGCCCCCGGGACACGACTACGAGCAGTACTTC | CASTPPGHDYEQYF
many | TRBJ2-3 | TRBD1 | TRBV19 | TGTGCCAGTAGTATAGGAGGGACAGCACACGATACGCAGTATTTT | CASSIGGTAHDTQYF
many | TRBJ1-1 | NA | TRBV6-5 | TGTGCCACTAGGGGGGTAGGCGCTGAAGCTTTCTTT | CATRGVGAEAFF
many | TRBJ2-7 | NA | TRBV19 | TGTGCCAGTAGCATGGACGGCTACGAGCAGTACTTC | CASSMDGYEQYF